This T cell receptor beta chain was obtained from a study of T cells in Graves' hyperthyroidism and ophthalmopathy. Notes on the study in general: Stable hyperthyroidism and ophthalmopathy were separated using 13 V-J signatures.

Researchers amplified the TCR beta CDR3 regions from RNA transcripts. The primer set for the first-round RT-PCR of the TCR CDR3 was HTBI. TCRdb reprocessed the multiplex PCR reads with MiXCR, giving one entry per CDR3 protein. The data contain fewer than 650,000 distinct CDR3 sequences, more than 13% of them singletons. This clonotype was seen many times. What it binds is not known. A NOSPECS grade of at least 4, a Clinical Activity Score of at least 3 and duration under 3 months were recorded in ophthalmopathy patients. Exclusion criteria comprised uncontrolled infection, other autoimmune disease, pregnancy or lactation. PBMCs were derived from around 10 ml fresh peripheral blood. V shed 3 bases and J 3 bases; nucleotides not matched to a gene: 5. This CDR3 has 14 amino acids. Germline-derived CDR1 and CDR2 are GTSNPN and SVGIG (reference sequence).

The sequence derives from a woman aged 18-29 years with Graves' ophthalmopathy. The sequencing input was blood. J is TRBJ1-1 and V is TRBV30; TRBD1 agrees at 9 bases. CDR3 nucleotides: TGTGCCTGGAGAAGCCGGGACAGGGACACTGAAGCTTTCTTT. Amino acid sequence: CAWRSRDRDTEAFF.